This TCR beta chain comes out of a study of blood T cell repertoires in COVID-19. Participants came from some 23 US areas, aged roughly 18 to 89 years. Method: immunoSEQ multiplex PCR; TCRdb's copy keeps in-frame clones and lacks some. Of approximately 280,000 clones in the sample, approximately 82% are singletons; the top ten hold 5%. Specimen: PBMCs or T cells enriched from blood (not recorded which). The origin of this receptor is a man aged 35-49 years who had been exposed to COVID-19.

The chain's CDR3 is CSASWREKSTGELFF. As DNA, the CDR3 is TGCAGTGCTAGTTGGCGGGAGAAAAGCACCGGGGAGCTGTTTTTT. The chain carries TRBV20-1 and TRBJ2-2, with TRBD2 matching 7 bases. The length of the CDR3 is 15 residues. V was clipped by 3 bases and J by 4 bases; unmatched bases: 8. Germline CDR1 is DFQATT and CDR2 is SNEGSKA (reference sequence).